Presented here are 30 T cell receptor beta chains from one specimen sequenced in a study of T cell responses to AZD1222 COVID-19 vaccine. Sequenced by immunoSEQ multiplex PCR; TCRdb stores in-frame clones only, minus some. The repertoire holds roughly 120,000 clones, with 75% to 90% as singletons. The sample was peripheral blood, taken 28 days after the second AZD1222 dose. Receptors were obtained from an adult who received the AZD1222 COVID-19 vaccine.

The rearrangement links TRBV15 to TRBJ2-1, with 8 nucleotides matching TRBD1. The CDR3 spans 16 residues. Trimming at V came to 0 bases and at J to 6 bases, leaving 7 bases not matched to a gene. The V gene's germline CDR1 is LNHNV and CDR2 YYDKDF (reference sequence). The CDR3 here is CATSRDPPDRVNEQFF. The CDR3 DNA follows: TGTGCCACCAGCAGAGACCCCCCGGACAGGGTCAATGAGCAGTTCTTC. Full variable domain (missing parts from reference TRBV15 and TRBJ2-1): DAMVIQNPRYQVTQFGKPVTLSCSQTLNHNVMYWYQQKSSQAPKLLFHYYDKDFNNEADTPDNFQSRRPNTSFCFLDIRSPGLGDTAMYLCATSRDPPDRVNEQFFGPGTRLTVL.

This clone is a singleton in its sample. J is TRBJ1-5 and V is TRBV7-9; 8 bases line up with TRBD1. The J segment lost 5 bases and the V segment lost 2 bases, leaving 5 bases of the junction unmatched. This CDR3 is built from 15 residues. Germline CDR1 is SEHNR and CDR2 is FQNEAQ (reference sequence). The CDR3 DNA follows: TGTGCCAGCAGCTTATCGACAGGGGTTCATCAGCCCCAGCATTTT. Translated: CASSLSTGVHQPQHF.

The rearrangement links TRBV6-5 to TRBJ2-5; weak D call: TRBD1 (6 bases). The CDR3 loop spans 15 amino acids. Deletions cut 4 bases from V and 0 bases from J, with 12 bases between. Germline assignment: CDR1 MNHEY and CDR2 SVGAGI. CDR3 DNA sequence: TGTGCCAGCAGTTCCACCGGGACACACCAAGAGACCCAGTACTTC. It codes for CASSSTGTHQETQYF.

The chain couples TRBV19 to TRBJ2-3, with 8 positions matching TRBD1. J lost 0 bases, V lost 4 bases, and 6 bases had no gene match. The germline V gene encodes CDR1 LNHDA and CDR2 SQIVND (reference sequence). This CDR3 is built from 16 residues. CDR3 in DNA: TGTGCCAGTAGTAACGTGGGACAGGCTAGCACAGATACGCAGTATTTT. Translated, it gives CASSNVGQASTDTQYF.

The rearrangement links TRBV3-1 (or the pseudogene TRBV3-2) to TRBJ1-5; no reliable D call. The germline CDR1 and CDR2 sequences are LGHDT and YNNKEL (reference sequence). There are 13 residues in the CDR3. V was cut by 5 bases and J by 1 base, with 6 bases left in between. This CDR3 reads CASSRQSNQPQHF. The CDR3 nucleotides are TGTGCCAGCAGCAGGCAGAGCAATCAGCCCCAGCATTTT.

In nucleotides, the CDR3 is TGTGCCAGCAGGCGCAATAGCAATCAGCCCCAGCATTTT. This encodes CASRRNSNQPQHF. The V gene is TRBV27, the J gene TRBJ1-5; D uncertain. Germline loops: CDR1 MNHEY, CDR2 SMNVEV (reference sequence). Trimming took off 6 bases at V and 0 bases at J, with 6 bases between the two ends. The CDR3 is 13 amino acids.

This clone is a singleton in its sample. The chain carries TRBV3-1 (or the pseudogene TRBV3-2) and TRBJ1-5; TRBD1 is a possible D gene (5 bases). Germline V lookup: CDR1 LGHDT, CDR2 YNNKEL (reference sequence). V was shortened by 0 bases and J by 4 bases, with 10 bases between the two germline ends. The CDR3 runs to 15 residues. CDR3 sequence reads: CASSQDETANQPQHF. The CDR3 DNA is TGTGCCAGCAGCCAAGATGAGACAGCTAATCAGCCCCAGCATTTT.

The V and J genes are TRBV5-1 and TRBJ2-2; no clear D gene. There are 15 residues in the CDR3. Per germline, CDR1 SGHRS and CDR2 YFSETQ. V dropped 2 bases and J dropped 3 bases, with 11 bases sitting between them. The CDR3 here is CASSFPGGDTGELFF. The CDR3 DNA reads TGCGCCAGCAGCTTCCCGGGTGGGGACACCGGGGAGCTGTTTTTT.

This chain uses TRBV12-3 or TRBV12-4 with TRBJ1-5, with no clear D. Deletions cut 10 bases from V and 4 bases from J, with 14 bases between. This CDR3 is built from 13 residues. The CDR3 loop is CATGSGINQPQHF. CDR3 coding DNA: TGTGCCACCGGGTCAGGAATAAATCAGCCCCAGCATTTT.

The chain has TRBV7-2 and TRBJ1-2; D is undetermined. This CDR3 spans 14 amino acids. Trimming took off 1 base at V and 8 bases at J, with 14 bases between the two ends. CDR1 SGHTA and CDR2 FQGNSA come from the germline V gene. The CDR3 DNA reads TGTGCCAGCAGCTTAGAGCAGACCCCCTACGGCTACACCTTC. It specifies CASSLEQTPYGYTF.

The chain combines TRBV28 with TRBJ1-1, with D uncertain. Trimming pared 6 bases from V and 7 bases from J, leaving 15 bases between. CDR3 size: 13 residues. From germline, CDR1 is MDHEN and CDR2 SYDVKM. The DNA of the CDR3 is TGTGCCAGCAGGCCCTGGACCGCTGGTGAAGCTTTCTTT. Translating gives CASRPWTAGEAFF.

The chain combines TRBV19 with TRBJ2-3; 11 bases line up with TRBD2. With V trimmed by 7 bases and J by 5 bases, 8 bases remained unmatched. The CDR3 runs 15 residues. The germline V gene has CDR1 LNHDA and CDR2 SQIVND (reference sequence). As DNA, the CDR3 is TGTGCCAGTAAAGATCTAGCGGGGGGTCGAGATACGCAGTATTTT. Translation: CASKDLAGGRDTQYF.

The rearrangement uses TRBV28 and TRBJ1-5, with 7 bases that match TRBD1. Germline CDR1 reads MDHEN; CDR2 reads SYDVKM. Trimming took 6 bases from V and 0 from J; bases not matched to a gene: 5. This CDR3 is built from 15 residues. The CDR3, as DNA: TGTGCCAGCAGGAACAGGGGAAATAGCAATCAGCCCCAGCATTTT. It specifies CASRNRGNSNQPQHF.

This chain links TRBV19 with TRBJ1-6; possibly TRBD1 for D (5 bases). The V and J ends lost 7 bases and 5 bases respectively, with 15 bases between them. Germline CDR1 reads LNHDA; CDR2 reads SQIVND (reference sequence). CDR3 size: 15 residues. The CDR3, as DNA: TGTGCCAGTAAGGCACCGGGACTCAATAATTCACCCCTCCACTTT. Its protein product is CASKAPGLNNSPLHF.

This clone was seen once. This chain connects TRBV6-2 or TRBV6-3 to TRBJ1-2, with D unresolved. V was trimmed by 5 bases and J by 4 bases, leaving 5 bases between them. Germline loops: CDR1 MNHEY, CDR2 SVGEGT. The CDR3 length is 11 residues. The CDR3 DNA sequence: TGTGCCAGCAGTGGCCTCTATGGCTACACCTTC. Translating gives CASSGLYGYTF.

The rearrangement joins TRBV19 to TRBJ2-3; D call uncertain. The V gene lost 0 bases and the J gene lost 0 bases, with 10 bases spanning the gap. The V gene's germline CDR1 is LNHDA and CDR2 SQIVND (reference sequence). The CDR3 is made up of 16 amino acids. The CDR3 sequence: CASSIEWQLSTDTQYF. The CDR3 nucleotides read TGTGCCAGTAGTATAGAATGGCAACTTAGCACAGATACGCAGTATTTT.

The chain employs TRBV5-1 and TRBJ1-1, with 10 bases identical to TRBD1. V shed 8 bases, J shed 7 bases, and the junction held 14 bases outside the gene matches. Germline CDR1 SGHRS, CDR2 YFSETQ. The CDR3 sequence is 15 residues long. The CDR3 DNA reads TGCGCCAGTAGCGGGACAGGGGCCTTAAGCGGTGAAGCTTTCTTT. Translated: CASSGTGALSGEAFF.

The chain has TRBV12-3 or TRBV12-4 and TRBJ1-6; 10 nucleotides align to TRBD1. Unmatched junction bases numbered 3, after V lost 9 bases and J lost 7 bases. The CDR3 contains 13 residues. CDR3 region: CASGGQGNSPLHF. The CDR3, as DNA: TGTGCCAGTGGGGGACAGGGGAATTCACCCCTCCACTTT.

This clone was detected once. The V call is TRBV19, the J call TRBJ1-2; 8 nucleotides line up with TRBD1. CDR3 size: 13 residues. V lost 9 bases to trimming and J lost 4 bases; unmatched junction nucleotides: 7. From germline, CDR1 is LNHDA and CDR2 SQIVND (reference sequence). The CDR3 region has the DNA TGTGCCAGCATGGGACAGGTCGGCTATGGCTACACCTTC. This gives the protein CASMGQVGYGYTF.

The rearrangement links TRBV10-2 to TRBJ2-1; 7 positions match TRBD1. Looked up from germline, CDR1 is WSHSY and CDR2 is SAAADI. The junction had 3 bases not matched to a gene; V was cut back by 4 bases and J by 9 bases. This CDR3 has 12 residues. The CDR3 bases are TGCGCCAGCAGTGGCCCAGGGGGTGAGCAGTTCTTC. Translation gives CASSGPGGEQFF.

This chain connects TRBV7-6 to TRBJ2-2; perhaps D is TRBD1 or TRBD2 (6 bases each). Germline V gene lookup returns CDR1 SGHVS and CDR2 FNYEAQ. The CDR3 spans 16 residues. V gave up 5 bases and J gave up 5 bases, with 18 bases separating them. The CDR3 nucleotides are TGTGCCAGCAGCCGTGGGTTGCAGGGGAGGACCGGGGAGCTGTTTTTT. Protein sequence: CASSRGLQGRTGELFF.

This clone has a single count. Here the CDR3 DNA reads TGTGCCAGCAGCTCAGATTCGGCACGCACTGAAGCTTTCTTT. Translation: CASSSDSARTEAFF. V usage is TRBV7-9 and J usage is TRBJ1-1; D is undetermined. The CDR3 runs 14 residues. Germline V gene data show CDR1 as SEHNR and CDR2 as FQNEAQ (reference sequence). Trimming cost V 4 bases and J 4 bases, with 13 bases left between them.

This chain joins TRBV19 and TRBJ2-1; a possible D gene is TRBD2 (6 bases). The CDR3 covers 14 residues. Germline V gene sequence: CDR1 LNHDA, CDR2 SQIVND (reference sequence). The germline V and J ends were trimmed by 0 bases and 9 bases, with 12 bases remaining between them. The DNA for the CDR3 is TGTGCCAGTAGTATAGAAGGACGGGGGAGTGAGCAGTTCTTC. Encoded protein: CASSIEGRGSEQFF.

The chain has TRBV7-9 and TRBJ2-3; 8 bases are shared with TRBD2. In germline, CDR1 is SEHNR, CDR2 FQNEAQ (reference sequence). J lost 2 bases, V lost 3 bases, and 4 bases had no gene match. This CDR3 has 15 residues. The chain's CDR3 is CASSFSGEPTDTQYF. Written as DNA, the CDR3 is TGTGCCAGCAGCTTTAGCGGGGAGCCCACAGATACGCAGTATTTT.

This chain connects TRBV3-1 (or the pseudogene TRBV3-2) to TRBJ1-2, with 8 bases lining up with TRBD1. CDR3 length: 15 amino acids. V shed 3 bases and J 8 bases; nucleotides not matched to a gene: 11. The germline CDR1 and CDR2 sequences are LGHDT and YNNKEL (reference sequence). The CDR3 protein is CASSQRKAGGEGYTF. In DNA form, the CDR3 reads TGTGCCAGCAGCCAGCGAAAGGCAGGGGGCGAAGGCTACACCTTC.

This chain connects TRBV11-2 to TRBJ1-4, with D unresolved. Trimming took off 3 bases at V and 4 bases at J, with 9 bases between the two ends. This CDR3 contains 14 residues. The germline gives CDR1 SGHAT, CDR2 FQNNGV. CDR3 in amino acids: CASSFGLLNEKLFF. CDR3 DNA sequence: TGTGCCAGCAGCTTTGGTCTCCTTAATGAAAAACTGTTTTTT.

The CDR3 nucleotides are TGTGCCAGCAGTCTGAGCCCTTTCGGTTCACCCCTCCACTTT. Its protein product is CASSLSPFGSPLHF. This rearrangement joins TRBV6-5 to TRBJ1-6; D remains unclear. The CDR3 covers 14 residues. CDR1 is MNHEY and CDR2 is SVGAGI in the germline V gene. Trimming stripped 5 bases from V and 9 bases from J, with 14 bases between.

The genes are TRBV19 and TRBJ1-5, with D perhaps TRBD1 (6 bases). Germline V gene lookup returns CDR1 LNHDA and CDR2 SQIVND (reference sequence). V was cut by 8 bases and J by 5 bases, with 13 bases left in between. This CDR3 is built from 13 residues. CDR3 protein: CASGGLGDQPQHF. CDR3 bases: TGTGCCAGTGGGGGGCTTGGGGATCAGCCCCAGCATTTT.

This clone has only a few counts. CDR3 DNA: TGTGCCACCAGCAGAGAAGGGGACCTGGGTGAAAAACTGTTTTTT. This codes for CATSREGDLGEKLFF. The chain is built from TRBV15 and TRBJ1-4; D is possibly TRBD1 (5 bases). Trimming shortened V by 0 bases and J by 7 bases, and 12 bases separated the two germline ends. Germline V gene sequence: CDR1 LNHNV, CDR2 YYDKDF (reference sequence). This CDR3 contains 15 residues.

The chain couples TRBV6-2 or TRBV6-3 to TRBJ1-1; D is unresolved. The CDR3 spans 14 residues. Trimming removed 0 bases from V and 1 base from J, with 6 bases in between. CDR1 and CDR2 (germline): MNHEY, SVGEGT. The CDR3 sequence is CASSYSGKNTEAFF. The CDR3 DNA follows: TGTGCCAGCAGTTACTCAGGGAAGAACACTGAAGCTTTCTTT.